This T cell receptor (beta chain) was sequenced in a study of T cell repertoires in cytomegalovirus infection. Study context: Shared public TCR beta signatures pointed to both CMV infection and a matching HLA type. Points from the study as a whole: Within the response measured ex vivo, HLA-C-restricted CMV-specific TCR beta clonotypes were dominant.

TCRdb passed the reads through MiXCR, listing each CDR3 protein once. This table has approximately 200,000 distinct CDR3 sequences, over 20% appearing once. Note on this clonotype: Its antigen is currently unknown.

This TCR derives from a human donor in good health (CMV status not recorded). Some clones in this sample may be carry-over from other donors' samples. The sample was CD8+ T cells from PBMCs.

This CDR3 reads CTSAIAGGGWADTQYF. In DNA form, the CDR3 reads TGTACCAGCGCGATAGCGGGGGGGGGCTGGGCAGATACGCAGTATTTT. The rearrangement uses TRBV7-2 and TRBJ2-3; 11 bases fit TRBD2. The CDR3 length is 16 residues. Germline V gene sequence: CDR1 SGHTA, CDR2 FQGNSA. The trim removed 8 bases at V and 4 bases at J, leaving 11 bases unmatched.